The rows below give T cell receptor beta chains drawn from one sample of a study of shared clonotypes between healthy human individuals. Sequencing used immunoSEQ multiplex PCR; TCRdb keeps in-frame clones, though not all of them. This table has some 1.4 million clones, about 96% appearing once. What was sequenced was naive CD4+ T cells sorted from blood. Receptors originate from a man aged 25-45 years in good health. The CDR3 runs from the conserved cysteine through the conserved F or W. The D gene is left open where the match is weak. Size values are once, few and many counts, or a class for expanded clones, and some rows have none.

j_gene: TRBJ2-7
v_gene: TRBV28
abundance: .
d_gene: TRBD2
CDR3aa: CASSFPGLKIPYEQYF
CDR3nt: TGTGCCAGCAGTTTTCCGGGACTAAAGATACCATACGAGCAGTACTTC

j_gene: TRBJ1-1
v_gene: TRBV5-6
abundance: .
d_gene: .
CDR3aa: CASSTVRGHPNTEAFF
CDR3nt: TGTGCCAGCAGCACCGTACGGGGACACCCGAACACTGAAGCTTTCTTT

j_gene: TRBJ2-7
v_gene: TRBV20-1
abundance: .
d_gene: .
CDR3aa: CAGQGGSEQYF
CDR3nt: TGCGCGGGGCAGGGTGGGAGTGAGCAGTACTTC

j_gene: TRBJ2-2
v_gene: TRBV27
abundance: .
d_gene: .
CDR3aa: CASRPPKGGELFF
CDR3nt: TGTGCCAGCAGGCCCCCGAAAGGCGGGGAGCTGTTTTTT

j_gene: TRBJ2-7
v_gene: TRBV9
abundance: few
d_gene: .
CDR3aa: CASSVDPGPYEQYF
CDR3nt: TGTGCCAGCAGCGTAGATCCGGGCCCCTACGAGCAGTACTTC

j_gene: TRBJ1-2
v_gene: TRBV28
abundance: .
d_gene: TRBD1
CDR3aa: CASSFPGQGYGYTF
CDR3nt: TGTGCCAGCAGTTTCCCGGGACAGGGTTATGGCTACACCTTC

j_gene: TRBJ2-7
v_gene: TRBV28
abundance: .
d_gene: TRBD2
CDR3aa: CASSLWSGGKGYEQYF
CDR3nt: TGTGCCAGCAGTTTATGGTCGGGAGGGAAGGGTTACGAGCAGTACTTC

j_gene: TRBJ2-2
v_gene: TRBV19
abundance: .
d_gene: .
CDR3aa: CASSISPSTGELFF
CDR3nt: TGTGCCAGTAGTATCTCGCCGTCCACCGGGGAGCTGTTTTTT

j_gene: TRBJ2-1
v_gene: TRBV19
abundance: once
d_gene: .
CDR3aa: CASSIWRTTSYNEQFF
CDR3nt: TGTGCCAGTAGTATTTGGAGAACTACGTCCTACAATGAGCAGTTCTTC

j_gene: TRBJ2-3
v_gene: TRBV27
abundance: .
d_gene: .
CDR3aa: CASSLRVGQGIDTQYF
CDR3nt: TGTGCCAGCAGTCTCCGGGTGGGGCAGGGGATAGATACGCAGTATTTT

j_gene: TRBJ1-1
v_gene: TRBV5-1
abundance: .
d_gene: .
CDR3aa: CASSLVPSRNTEAFF
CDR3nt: TGCGCCAGCAGCTTGGTCCCATCGAGGAACACTGAAGCTTTCTTT

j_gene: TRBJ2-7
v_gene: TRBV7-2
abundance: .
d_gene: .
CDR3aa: CASSFGRPSDPYEQYF
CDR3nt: TGTGCCAGCAGCTTTGGTCGCCCGTCAGACCCCTACGAGCAGTACTTC

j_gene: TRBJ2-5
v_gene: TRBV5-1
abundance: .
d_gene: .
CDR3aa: CASSLEIAQETQYF
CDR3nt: TGCGCCAGCAGCTTAGAAATAGCGCAAGAGACCCAGTACTTC

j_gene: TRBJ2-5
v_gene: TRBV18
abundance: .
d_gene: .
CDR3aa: CASSPLPYNKETQYF
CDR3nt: TGTGCCAGCTCACCACTACCCTACAACAAAGAGACCCAGTACTTC

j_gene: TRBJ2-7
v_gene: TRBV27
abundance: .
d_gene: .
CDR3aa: CASSFHSIAGSSYEQYF
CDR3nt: TGTGCCAGCAGTTTTCACTCTATAGCAGGGAGCTCCTACGAGCAGTACTTC

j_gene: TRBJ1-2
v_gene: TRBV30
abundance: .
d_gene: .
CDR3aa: CAWSPLRRSYYGYTF
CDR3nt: TGTGCCTGGAGTCCCTTACGCCGGTCATACTATGGCTACACCTTC

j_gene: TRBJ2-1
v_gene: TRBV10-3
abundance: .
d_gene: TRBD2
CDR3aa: CAISDLRLAGETIKDEQFF
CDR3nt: TGTGCCATCAGTGATCTTAGGCTAGCGGGAGAAACAATAAAGGATGAGCAGTTCTTC

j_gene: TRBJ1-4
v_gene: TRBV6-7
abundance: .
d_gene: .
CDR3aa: CASARSGSLGTNEKLFF
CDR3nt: TGTGCCAGCGCCCGCAGTGGAAGCTTGGGTACTAATGAAAAACTGTTTTTT

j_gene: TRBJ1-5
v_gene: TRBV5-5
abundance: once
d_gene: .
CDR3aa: CASSLVSGPLRPQHF
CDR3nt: TGTGCCAGCAGCTTGGTCTCAGGGCCCTTGCGGCCCCAGCATTTT

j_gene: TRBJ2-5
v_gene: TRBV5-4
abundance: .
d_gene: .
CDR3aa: CASSLPQETQYF
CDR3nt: TGTGCCAGCAGCTTGCCCCAGGAGACCCAGTACTTC

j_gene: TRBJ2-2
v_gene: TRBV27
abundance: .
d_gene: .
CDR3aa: CASSLGAAPNTRELFF
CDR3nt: TGTGCCAGCAGTTTAGGAGCGGCCCCGAACACCAGGGAGCTGTTTTTT

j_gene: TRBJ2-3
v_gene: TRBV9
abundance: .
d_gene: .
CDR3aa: CASSGRGGPSDTQYF
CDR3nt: TGTGCCAGCAGCGGCAGGGGAGGGCCGTCCGATACGCAGTATTTT

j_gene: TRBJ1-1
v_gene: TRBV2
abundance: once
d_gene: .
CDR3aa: CASTGTVRNGEAFF
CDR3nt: TGTGCCAGCACAGGGACGGTGCGGAACGGTGAAGCTTTCTTT

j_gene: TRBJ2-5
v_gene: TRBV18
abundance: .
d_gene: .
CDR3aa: CASSRDRGETQYF
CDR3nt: TGTGCCAGCTCACGAGACAGAGGAGAGACCCAGTACTTC

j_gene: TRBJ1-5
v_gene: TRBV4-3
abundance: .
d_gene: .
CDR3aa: CASSQDPPLGQLDQPQHF
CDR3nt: TGCGCCAGCAGCCAAGACCCCCCGCTGGGGCAGCTTGATCAGCCCCAGCATTTT

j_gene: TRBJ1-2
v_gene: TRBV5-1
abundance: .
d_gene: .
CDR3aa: CASSAGRPETRGYTF
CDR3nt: TGCGCCAGCAGCGCGGGGAGGCCCGAGACCAGGGGCTACACCTTC

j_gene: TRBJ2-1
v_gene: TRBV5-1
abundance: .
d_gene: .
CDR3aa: CASSADNSYNEQFF
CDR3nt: TGCGCCAGCAGTGCAGACAACTCCTACAATGAGCAGTTCTTC

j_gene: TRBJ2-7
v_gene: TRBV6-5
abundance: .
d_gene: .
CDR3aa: CASTATGLEQYF
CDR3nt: TGTGCCAGCACCGCCACAGGGTTAGAGCAGTACTTC

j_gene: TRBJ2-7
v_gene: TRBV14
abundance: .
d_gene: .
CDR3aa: CASSSEYEQYF
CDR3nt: TGTGCCAGCAGTTCGGAATACGAGCAGTACTTC

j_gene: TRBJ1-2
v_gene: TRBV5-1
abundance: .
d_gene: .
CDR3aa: CASSLDREGYGYTF
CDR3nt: TGCGCCAGCAGTCTTGACCGGGAAGGCTATGGCTACACCTTC

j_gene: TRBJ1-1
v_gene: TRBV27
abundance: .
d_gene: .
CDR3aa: CASSEGRRSKNTEAFF
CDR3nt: TGTGCCAGCAGTGAGGGTCGTAGGTCCAAGAACACTGAAGCTTTCTTT

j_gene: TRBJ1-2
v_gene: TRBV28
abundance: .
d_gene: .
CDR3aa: CASTSVFYGYTF
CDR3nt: TGTGCCAGCACCTCTGTGTTCTATGGCTACACCTTC

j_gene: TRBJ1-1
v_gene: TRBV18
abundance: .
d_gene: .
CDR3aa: CASSPQNPNTEAFF
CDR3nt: TGTGCCAGCTCACCTCAGAACCCGAACACTGAAGCTTTCTTT

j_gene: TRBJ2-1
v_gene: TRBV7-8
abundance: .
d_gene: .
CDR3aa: CASSLIGQGSYNEQFF
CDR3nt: TGTGCCAGCAGCTTAATTGGCCAGGGGTCCTACAATGAGCAGTTCTTC

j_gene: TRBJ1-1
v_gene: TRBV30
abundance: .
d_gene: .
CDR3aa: CAWSVRDGHSAFF
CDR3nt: TGTGCCTGGAGTGTCCGGGACGGCCACTCGGCTTTCTTT

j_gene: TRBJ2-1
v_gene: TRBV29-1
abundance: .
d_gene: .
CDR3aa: CSVEGGNVYNEQFF
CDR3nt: TGCAGCGTTGAGGGGGGTAATGTCTACAATGAGCAGTTCTTC

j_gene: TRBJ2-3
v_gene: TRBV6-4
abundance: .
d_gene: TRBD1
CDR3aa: CATGGQGKTDTQYF
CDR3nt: TGTGCCACGGGGGGACAGGGTAAGACAGATACGCAGTATTTT

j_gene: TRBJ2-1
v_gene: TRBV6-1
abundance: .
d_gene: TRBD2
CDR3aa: CASSEGPPSGSQNEQFF
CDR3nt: TGTGCCAGCAGTGAAGGTCCCCCTAGCGGGAGTCAGAATGAGCAGTTCTTC

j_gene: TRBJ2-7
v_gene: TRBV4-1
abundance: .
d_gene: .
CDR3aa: CASSQVLRYEQYF
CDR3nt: TGCGCCAGCAGCCAAGTCCTGCGCTACGAGCAGTATTTC

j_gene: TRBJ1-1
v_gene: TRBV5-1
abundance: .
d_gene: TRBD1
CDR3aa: CASSERTGGTEAFF
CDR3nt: TGCGCCAGCAGCGAACGGACAGGGGGTACTGAAGCTTTCTTT

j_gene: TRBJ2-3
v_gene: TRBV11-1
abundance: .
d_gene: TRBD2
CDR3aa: CASSLAPAGGTDTQYF
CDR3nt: TGTGCCAGCAGCTTAGCGCCCGCGGGGGGCACAGATACGCAGTATTTT

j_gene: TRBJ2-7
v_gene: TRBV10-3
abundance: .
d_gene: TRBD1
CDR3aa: CAISEFWATGGNNEQYF
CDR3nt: TGTGCCATCAGTGAGTTCTGGGCGACAGGGGGGAACAACGAGCAGTACTTC

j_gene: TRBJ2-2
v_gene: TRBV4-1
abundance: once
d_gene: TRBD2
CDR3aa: CASSQEGRGNTGELFF
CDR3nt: TGCGCCAGCAGCCAAGAGGGGAGGGGGAACACCGGGGAGCTGTTTTTT

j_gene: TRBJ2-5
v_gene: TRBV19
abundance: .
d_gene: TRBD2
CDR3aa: CASRGIGAGKETQYF
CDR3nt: TGTGCCAGTAGGGGGATAGGAGCGGGAAAGGAGACCCAGTACTTC

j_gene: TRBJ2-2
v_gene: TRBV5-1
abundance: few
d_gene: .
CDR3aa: CASSLGTTRYTGELFF
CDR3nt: TGCGCCAGCAGCTTGGGCACCACCCGATACACCGGGGAGCTGTTTTTT

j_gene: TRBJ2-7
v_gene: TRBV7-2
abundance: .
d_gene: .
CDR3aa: CASSLDGRPYEQYF
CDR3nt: TGTGCCAGCAGCTTAGATGGGAGGCCCTACGAGCAGTACTTC

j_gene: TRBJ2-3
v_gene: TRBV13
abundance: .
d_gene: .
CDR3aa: CASSSRPASWRSTDTQYF
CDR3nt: TGTGCCAGCAGCTCCAGACCAGCTAGTTGGAGAAGCACAGATACGCAGTATTTT

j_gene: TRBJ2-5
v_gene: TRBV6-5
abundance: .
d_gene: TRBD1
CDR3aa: CASSPGQGQETQYF
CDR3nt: TGTGCCAGCAGTCCAGGACAGGGTCAAGAGACCCAGTACTTC

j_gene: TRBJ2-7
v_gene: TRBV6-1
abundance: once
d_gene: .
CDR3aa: CASSVGTLYEQYF
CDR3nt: TGTGCCAGCAGTGTAGGGACACTCTACGAGCAGTACTTC

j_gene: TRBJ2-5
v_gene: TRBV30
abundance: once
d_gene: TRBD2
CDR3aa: CAWSGTSAETQYF
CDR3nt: TGTGCCTGGAGTGGGACTAGCGCCGAGACCCAGTACTTC

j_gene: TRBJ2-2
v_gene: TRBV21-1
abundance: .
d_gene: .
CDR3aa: CASSKLYTGELFF
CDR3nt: TGTGCCAGCAGCAAACTGTACACCGGGGAGCTGTTTTTT

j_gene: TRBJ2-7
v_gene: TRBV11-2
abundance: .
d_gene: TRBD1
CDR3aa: CASSLSGTGTYEQYF
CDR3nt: TGTGCCAGCAGCTTATCCGGGACAGGGACCTACGAGCAGTACTTC

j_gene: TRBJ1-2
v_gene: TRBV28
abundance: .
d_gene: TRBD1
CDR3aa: CASIRADRAANYGYTF
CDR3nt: TGTGCCAGCATCAGAGCGGACAGGGCGGCTAACTATGGCTACACCTTC